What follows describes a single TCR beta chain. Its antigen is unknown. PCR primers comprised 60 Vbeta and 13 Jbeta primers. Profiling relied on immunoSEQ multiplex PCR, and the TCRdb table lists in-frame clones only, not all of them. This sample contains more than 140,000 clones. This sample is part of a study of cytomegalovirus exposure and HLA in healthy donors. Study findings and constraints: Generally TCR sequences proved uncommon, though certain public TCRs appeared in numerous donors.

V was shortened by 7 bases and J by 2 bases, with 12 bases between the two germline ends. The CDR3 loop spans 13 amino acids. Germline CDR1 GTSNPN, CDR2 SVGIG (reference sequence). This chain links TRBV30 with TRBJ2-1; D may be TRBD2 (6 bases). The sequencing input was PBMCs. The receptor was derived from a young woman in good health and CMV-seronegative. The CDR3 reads CASRTGAYNEQFF. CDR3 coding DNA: TGTGCCTCCAGAACGGGGGCCTACAATGAGCAGTTCTTC.